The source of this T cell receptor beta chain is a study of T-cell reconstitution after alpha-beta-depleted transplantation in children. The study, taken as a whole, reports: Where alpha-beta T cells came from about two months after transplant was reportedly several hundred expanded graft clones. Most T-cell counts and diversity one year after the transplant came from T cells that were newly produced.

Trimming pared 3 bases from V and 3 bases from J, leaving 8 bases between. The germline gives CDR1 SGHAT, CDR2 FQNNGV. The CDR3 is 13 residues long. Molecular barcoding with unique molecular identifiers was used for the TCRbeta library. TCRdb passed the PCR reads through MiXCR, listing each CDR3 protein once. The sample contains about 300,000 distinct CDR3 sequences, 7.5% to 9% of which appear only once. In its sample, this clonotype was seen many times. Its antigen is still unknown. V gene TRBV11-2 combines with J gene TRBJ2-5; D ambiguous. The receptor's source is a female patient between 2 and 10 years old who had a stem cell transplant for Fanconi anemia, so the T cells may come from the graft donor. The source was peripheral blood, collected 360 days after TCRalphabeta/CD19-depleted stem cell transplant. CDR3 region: CASSLWDEETQYF. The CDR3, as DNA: TGTGCCAGCAGCTTGTGGGATGAAGAGACCCAGTACTTC.